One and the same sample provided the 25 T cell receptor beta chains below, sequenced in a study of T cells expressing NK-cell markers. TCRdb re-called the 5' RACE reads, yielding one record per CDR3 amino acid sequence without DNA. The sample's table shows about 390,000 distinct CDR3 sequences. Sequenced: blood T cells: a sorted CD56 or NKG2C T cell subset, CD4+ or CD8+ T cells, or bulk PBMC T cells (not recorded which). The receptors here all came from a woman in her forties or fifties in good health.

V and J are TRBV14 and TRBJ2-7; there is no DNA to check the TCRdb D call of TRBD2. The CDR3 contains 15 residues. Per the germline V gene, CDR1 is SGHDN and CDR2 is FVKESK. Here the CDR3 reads CASSQAASVRYEQYF.

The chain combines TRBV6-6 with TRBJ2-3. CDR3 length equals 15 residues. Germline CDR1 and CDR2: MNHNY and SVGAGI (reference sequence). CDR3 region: CASSYPFEGRDTQYF.

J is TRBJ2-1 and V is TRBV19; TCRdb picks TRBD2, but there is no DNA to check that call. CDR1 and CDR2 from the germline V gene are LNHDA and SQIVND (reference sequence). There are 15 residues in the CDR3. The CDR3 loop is CASTTWTSGNNEQFF.

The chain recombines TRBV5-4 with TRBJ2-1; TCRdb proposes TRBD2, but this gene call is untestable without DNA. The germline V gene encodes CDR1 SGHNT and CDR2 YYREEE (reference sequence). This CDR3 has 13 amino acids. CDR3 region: CASSPVLAASPFF. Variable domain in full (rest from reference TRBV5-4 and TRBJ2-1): ETGVTQSPTHLIKTRGQQVTLRCSSQSGHNTVSWYQQALGQGPQFIFQYYREEENGRGNFPPRFSGLQFPNYSSELNVNALELDDSALYLCASSPVLAASPFFGPGTRLTVL.

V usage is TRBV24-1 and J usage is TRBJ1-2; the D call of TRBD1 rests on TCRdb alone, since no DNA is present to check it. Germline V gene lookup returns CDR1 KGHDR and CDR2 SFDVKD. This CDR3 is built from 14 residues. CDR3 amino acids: CATSDTGTEVGYTF.

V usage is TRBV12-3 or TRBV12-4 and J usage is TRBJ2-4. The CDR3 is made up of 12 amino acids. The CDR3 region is CASSIDENIQYF.

The CDR3 loop reads CASSYSSWEEQYF. The chain recombines TRBV6-2 or TRBV6-3 with TRBJ2-7; the TCRdb call, TRBD2, lacks DNA for checking. CDR3 length: 13 residues. Germline CDR1 and CDR2: MNHEY and SVGEGT.

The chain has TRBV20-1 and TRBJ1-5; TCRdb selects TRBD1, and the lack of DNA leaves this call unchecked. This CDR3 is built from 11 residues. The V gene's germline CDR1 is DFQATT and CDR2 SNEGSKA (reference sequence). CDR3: CEDSENQPQHF.

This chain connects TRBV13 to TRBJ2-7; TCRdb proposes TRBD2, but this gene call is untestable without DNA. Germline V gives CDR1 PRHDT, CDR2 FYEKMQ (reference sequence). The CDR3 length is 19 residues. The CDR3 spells CASSPVRWTSGRVGYEQYF.

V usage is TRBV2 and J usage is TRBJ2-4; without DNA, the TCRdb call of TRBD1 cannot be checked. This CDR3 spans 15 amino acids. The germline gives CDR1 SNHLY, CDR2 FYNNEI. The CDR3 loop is CASSEWSQGGNIQYF.

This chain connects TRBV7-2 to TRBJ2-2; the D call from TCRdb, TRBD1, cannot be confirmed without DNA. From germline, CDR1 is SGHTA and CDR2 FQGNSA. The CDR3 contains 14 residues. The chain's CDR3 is CASSLDSRSGELFF.

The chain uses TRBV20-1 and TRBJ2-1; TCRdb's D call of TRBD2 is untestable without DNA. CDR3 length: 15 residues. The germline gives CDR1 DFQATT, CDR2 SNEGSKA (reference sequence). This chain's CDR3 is CSAGIAGSLGNEQFF.

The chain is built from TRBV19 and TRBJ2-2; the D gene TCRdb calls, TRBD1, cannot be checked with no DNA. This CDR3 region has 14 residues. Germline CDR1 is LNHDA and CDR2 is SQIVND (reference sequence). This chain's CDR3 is CASIQGVNTGELFF.

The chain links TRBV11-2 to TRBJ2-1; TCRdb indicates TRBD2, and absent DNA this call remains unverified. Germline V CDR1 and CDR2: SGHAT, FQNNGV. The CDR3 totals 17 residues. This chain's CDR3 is CASSRPPPERDYNEQFF.

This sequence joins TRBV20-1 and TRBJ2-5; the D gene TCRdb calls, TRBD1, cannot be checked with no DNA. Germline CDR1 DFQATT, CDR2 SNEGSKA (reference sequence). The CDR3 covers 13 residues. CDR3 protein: CSAEDRASGTQYF.

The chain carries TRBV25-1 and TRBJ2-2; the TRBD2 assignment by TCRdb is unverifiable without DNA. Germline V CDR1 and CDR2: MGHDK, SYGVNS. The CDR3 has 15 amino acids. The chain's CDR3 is CASSESREVTGELFF.

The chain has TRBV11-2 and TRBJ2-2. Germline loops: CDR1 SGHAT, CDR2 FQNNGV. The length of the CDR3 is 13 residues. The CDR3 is CASRPHAAGELFF.

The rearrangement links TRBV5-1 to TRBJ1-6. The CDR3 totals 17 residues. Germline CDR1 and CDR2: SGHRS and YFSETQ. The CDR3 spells CASSRLQLAKALSPLHF.

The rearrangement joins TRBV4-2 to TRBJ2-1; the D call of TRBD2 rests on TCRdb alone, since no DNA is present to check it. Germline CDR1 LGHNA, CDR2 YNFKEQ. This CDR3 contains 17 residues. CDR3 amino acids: CASSQDQAGGIHNEQFF.

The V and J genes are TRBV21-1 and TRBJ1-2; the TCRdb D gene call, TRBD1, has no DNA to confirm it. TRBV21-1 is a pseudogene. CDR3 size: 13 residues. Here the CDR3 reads CASSTGYPYGYTF.

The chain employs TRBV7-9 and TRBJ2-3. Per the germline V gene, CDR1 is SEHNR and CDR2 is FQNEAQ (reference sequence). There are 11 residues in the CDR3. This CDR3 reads CASRPSGAAYF.

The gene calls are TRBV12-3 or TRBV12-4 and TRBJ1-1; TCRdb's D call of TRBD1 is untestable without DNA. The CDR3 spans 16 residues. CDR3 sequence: CASSLRAGTMNTEAFF.

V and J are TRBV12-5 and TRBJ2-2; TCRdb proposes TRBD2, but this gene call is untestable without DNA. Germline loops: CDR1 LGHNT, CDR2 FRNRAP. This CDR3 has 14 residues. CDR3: CASGGTSGFGELFF. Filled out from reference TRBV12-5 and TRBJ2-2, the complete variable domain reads DARVTQTPRHKVTEMGQEVTMRCQPILGHNTVFWYRQTMMQGLELLAYFRNRAPLDDSGMPKDRFSAEMPDATLATLKIQPSEPRDSAVYFCASGGTSGFGELFFGEGSRLTVL.

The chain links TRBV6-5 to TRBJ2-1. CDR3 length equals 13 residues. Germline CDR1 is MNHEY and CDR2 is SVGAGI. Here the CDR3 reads CASSYSSYNEQFF.

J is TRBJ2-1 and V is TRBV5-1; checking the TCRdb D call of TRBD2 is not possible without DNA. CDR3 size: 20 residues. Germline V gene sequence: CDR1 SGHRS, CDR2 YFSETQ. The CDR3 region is CASSSPSGRAPKSSYNEQFF.